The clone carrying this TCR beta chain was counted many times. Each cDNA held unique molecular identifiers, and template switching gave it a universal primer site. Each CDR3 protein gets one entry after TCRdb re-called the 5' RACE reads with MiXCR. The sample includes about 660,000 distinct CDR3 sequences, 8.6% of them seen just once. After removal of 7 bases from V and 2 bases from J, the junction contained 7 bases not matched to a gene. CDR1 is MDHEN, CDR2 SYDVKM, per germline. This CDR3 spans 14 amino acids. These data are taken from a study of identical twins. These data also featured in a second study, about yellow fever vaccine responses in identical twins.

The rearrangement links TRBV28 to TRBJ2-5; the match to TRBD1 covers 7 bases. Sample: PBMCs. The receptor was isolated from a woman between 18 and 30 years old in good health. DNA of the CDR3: TGTGCCAGCAAGGGGGCCGGTTTTCAAGAGACCCAGTACTTC. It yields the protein CASKGAGFQETQYF.